The T cell receptor (beta chain) under discussion was sequenced for a study of graft-versus-host responses after intestinal transplantation. On the study more broadly: In this cohort, recipients had multivisceral, liver-intestinal, or isolated intestinal transplants.

About this clone: What it recognizes is unknown.

Germline V CDR1 and CDR2: SGHNT, YYREEE (reference sequence). The CDR3 has 14 residues. V was clipped by 0 bases and J by 6 bases, with 13 bases between them. Clones were sequenced by immunoSEQ multiplex PCR, and TCRdb holds only the in-frame ones, with some missing. The sample carries about 39,000 clones, 93% recorded once. Study observations and caveats: Peak circulating GvH clone levels were associated with early post-transplant HvG declines. Graft-versus-host to host-versus-graft clonal ratios in allografts were high in patients with graft-donor T cell macrochimerism.

The material sequenced was unstimulated CD8+ T cells sorted from spleen or lymph node cells, taken before transplant. V and J are TRBV5-4 and TRBJ2-7, with D hard to call. This receptor was obtained from a human donor who was the organ donor for an intestinal transplant. The CDR3 bases are TGTGCCAGCAGCTTGGATCTGGAATCAGGCGAGCAGTACTTC. Its protein product is CASSLDLESGEQYF. The full variable domain, rest sourced from reference TRBV5-4 and TRBJ2-7, is ETGVTQSPTHLIKTRGQQVTLRCSSQSGHNTVSWYQQALGQGPQFIFQYYREEENGRGNFPPRFSGLQFPNYSSELNVNALELDDSALYLCASSLDLESGEQYFGPGTRLTVT.